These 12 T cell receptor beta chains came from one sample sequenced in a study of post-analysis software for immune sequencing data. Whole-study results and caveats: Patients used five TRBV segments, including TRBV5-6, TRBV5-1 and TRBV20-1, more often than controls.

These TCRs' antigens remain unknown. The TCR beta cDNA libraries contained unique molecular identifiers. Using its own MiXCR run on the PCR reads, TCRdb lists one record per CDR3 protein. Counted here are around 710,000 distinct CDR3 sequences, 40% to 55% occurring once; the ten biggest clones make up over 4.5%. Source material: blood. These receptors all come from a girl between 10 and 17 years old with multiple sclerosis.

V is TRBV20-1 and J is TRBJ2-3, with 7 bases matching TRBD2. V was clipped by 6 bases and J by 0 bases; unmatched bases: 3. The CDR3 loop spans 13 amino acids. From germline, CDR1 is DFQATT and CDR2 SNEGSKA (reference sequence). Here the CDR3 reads CSALAASTDTQYF. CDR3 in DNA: TGCAGTGCCCTAGCGGCTAGCACAGATACGCAGTATTTT.

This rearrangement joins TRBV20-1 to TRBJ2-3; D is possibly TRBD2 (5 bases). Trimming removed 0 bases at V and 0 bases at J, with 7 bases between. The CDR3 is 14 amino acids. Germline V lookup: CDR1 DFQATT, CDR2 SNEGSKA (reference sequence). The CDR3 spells CSARDWESTDTQYF. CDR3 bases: TGCAGTGCTAGAGATTGGGAGAGCACAGATACGCAGTATTTT.

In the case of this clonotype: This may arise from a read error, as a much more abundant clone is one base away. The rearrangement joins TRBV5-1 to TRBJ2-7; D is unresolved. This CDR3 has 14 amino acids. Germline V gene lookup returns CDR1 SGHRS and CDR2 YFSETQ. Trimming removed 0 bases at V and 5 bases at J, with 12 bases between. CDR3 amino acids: CASSLGVGFHEQYF. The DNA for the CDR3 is TGCGCCAGCAGCTTGGGAGTAGGGTTTCACGAGCAGTACTTC. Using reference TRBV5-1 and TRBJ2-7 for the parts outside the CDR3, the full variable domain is KAGVTQTPRYLIKTRGQQVTLSCSPISGHRSVSWYQQTPGQGLQFLFEYFSETQRNKGNFPGRFSGRQFSNSRSEMNVSTLELGDSALYLCASSLGVGFHEQYFGPGTRLTVT.

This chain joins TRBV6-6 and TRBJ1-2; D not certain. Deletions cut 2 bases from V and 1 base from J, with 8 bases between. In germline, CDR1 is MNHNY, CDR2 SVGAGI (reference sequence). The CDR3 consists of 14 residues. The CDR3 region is CASSYEARNYGYTF. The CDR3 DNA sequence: TGTGCCAGCAGTTACGAGGCCCGTAACTATGGCTACACCTTC.

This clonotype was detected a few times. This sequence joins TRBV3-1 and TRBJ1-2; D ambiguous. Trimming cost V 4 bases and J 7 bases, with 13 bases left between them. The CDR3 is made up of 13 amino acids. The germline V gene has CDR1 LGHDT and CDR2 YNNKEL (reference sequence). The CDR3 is CASSPFGQPGYTF. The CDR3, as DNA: TGTGCCAGCAGCCCCTTCGGCCAGCCTGGCTACACCTTC.

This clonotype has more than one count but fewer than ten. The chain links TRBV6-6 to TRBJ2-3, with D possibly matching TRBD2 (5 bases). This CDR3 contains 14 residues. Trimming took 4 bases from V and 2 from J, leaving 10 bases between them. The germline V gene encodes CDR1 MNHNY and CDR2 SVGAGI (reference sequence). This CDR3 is CASSSGLNTDTQYF. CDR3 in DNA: TGTGCCAGCAGTTCGGGGTTAAACACAGATACGCAGTATTTT.

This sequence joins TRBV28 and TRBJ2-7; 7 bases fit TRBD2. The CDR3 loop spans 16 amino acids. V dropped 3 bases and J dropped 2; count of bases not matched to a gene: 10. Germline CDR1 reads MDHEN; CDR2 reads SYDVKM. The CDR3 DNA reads TGTGCCAGCAGTTTTCGAGTGCGGGAGATCCCCTACGAGCAGTACTTC. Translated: CASSFRVREIPYEQYF.

The CDR3 loop reads CATSAPGQGYEQYF. The CDR3 DNA reads TGTGCCACCAGTGCCCCCGGACAGGGCTACGAGCAGTACTTC. The V and J genes are TRBV24-1 and TRBJ2-7, with 8 nucleotides matching TRBD1. V lost 5 bases to trimming and J lost 3 bases; unmatched junction nucleotides: 5. CDR1 is KGHDR, CDR2 SFDVKD, per germline. This CDR3 spans 14 amino acids.

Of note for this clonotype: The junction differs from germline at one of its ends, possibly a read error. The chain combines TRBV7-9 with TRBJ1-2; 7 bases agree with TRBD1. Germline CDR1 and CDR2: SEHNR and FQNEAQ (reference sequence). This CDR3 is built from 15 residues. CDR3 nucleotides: TGTGCCAGCAGCGGGGCCGGGACAGAAGACTATGGCTACACCTTT. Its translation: CASSGAGTEDYGYTF.

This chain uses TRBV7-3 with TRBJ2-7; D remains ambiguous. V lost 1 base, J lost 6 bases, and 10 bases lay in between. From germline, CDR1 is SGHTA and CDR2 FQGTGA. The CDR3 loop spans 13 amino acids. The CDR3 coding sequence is TGTGCCAGCAGCTTAAGTCGTTTCTCCGAGCAGTACTTC. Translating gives CASSLSRFSEQYF.

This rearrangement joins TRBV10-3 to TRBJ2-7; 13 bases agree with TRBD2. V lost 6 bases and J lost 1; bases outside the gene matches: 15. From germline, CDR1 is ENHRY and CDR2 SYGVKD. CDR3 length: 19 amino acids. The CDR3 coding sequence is TGTGCCATCAGGGAATGGGGGGATCGACTAGCGGGAGGTTCCTACGAGCAGTACTTC. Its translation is CAIREWGDRLAGGSYEQYF.

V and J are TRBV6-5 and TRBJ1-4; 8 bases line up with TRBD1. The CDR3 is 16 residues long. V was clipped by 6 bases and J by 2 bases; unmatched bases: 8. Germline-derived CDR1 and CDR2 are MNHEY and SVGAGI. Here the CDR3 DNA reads TGTGCCAGCAGCCCCGGACAGGGCGGGACTAATGAAAAACTGTTTTTT. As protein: CASSPGQGGTNEKLFF.